The clone carrying this T cell receptor (beta chain) was seen only a few times. What it binds is not known. Approximately 10 milliliters of peripheral blood were drawn from each donor into EDTA-treated tubes. A second PCR, run for roughly 7 to 12 cycles, used a sample-barcoded 5' primer plus a J-beta primer mix. TCRdb passed the 5' RACE reads through MiXCR, listing each CDR3 protein once. The sample has around 1.7 million distinct CDR3 sequences, under 30% seen once. V lost 1 base, J lost 8 bases, and 20 bases lay in between. The CDR3 is made up of 17 amino acids. Germline V gene sequence: CDR1 LGHDT, CDR2 YNNKEL (reference sequence). This specimen belongs to a study of blood T cells in healthy people across ages. Overall study findings and caveats: Diversity figures derived from one million T cells were judged to underestimate the true value. Per million T cells, the diversity of TCR beta decreased roughly linearly as age advanced.

The specimen sequenced was blood. The clonotype was recovered from a woman in her 30s in good health. This chain uses TRBV3-1 with TRBJ1-4; the D gene is possibly TRBD1 (5 bases). The CDR3, as DNA: TGTGCCAGCAGCCAAGTTGAGGCGGGGAGGGGAAGGGAAAAACTGTTTTTT. Residues: CASSQVEAGRGREKLFF.